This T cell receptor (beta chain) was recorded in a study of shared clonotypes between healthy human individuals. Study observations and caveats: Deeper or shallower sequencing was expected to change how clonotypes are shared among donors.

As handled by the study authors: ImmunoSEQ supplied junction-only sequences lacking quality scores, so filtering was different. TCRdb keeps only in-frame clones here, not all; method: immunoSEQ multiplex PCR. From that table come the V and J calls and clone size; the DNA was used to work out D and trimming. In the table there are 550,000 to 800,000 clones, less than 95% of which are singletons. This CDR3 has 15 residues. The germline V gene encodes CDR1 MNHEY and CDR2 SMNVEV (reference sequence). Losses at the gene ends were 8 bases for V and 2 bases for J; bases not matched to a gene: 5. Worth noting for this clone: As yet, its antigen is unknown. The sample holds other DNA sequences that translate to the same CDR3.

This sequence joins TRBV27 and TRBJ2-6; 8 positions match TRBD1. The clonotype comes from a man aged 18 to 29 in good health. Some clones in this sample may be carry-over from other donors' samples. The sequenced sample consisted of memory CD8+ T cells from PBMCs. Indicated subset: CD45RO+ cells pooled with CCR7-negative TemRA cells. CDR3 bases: TGTGCCAGCGGACAGGGAACAACTGGGGCCAACGTCCTGACTTTC. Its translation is CASGQGTTGANVLTF.